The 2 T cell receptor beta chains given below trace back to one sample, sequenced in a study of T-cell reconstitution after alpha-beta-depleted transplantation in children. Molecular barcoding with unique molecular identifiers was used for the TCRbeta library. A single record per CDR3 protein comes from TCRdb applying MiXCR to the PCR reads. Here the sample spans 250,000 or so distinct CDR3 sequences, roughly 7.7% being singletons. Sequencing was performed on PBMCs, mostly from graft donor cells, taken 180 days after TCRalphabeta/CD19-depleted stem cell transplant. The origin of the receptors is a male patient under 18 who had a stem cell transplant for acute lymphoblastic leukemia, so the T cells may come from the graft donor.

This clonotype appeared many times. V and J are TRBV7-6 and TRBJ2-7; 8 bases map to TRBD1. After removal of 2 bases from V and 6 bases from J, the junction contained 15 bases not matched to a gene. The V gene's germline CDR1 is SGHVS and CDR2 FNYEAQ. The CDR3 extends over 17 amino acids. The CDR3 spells CASSLRSVGQGASEQYF. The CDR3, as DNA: TGTGCCAGCAGCTTACGATCGGTCGGCCAGGGGGCGTCCGAGCAGTACTTC.

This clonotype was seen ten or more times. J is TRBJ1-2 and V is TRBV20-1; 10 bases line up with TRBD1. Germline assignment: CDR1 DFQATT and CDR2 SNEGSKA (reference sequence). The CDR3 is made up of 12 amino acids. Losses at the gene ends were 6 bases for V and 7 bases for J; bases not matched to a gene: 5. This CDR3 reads CSAQGQGSGYTF. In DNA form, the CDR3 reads TGCAGTGCGCAGGGACAGGGGTCTGGCTACACCTTC.